This T cell receptor beta chain derives from a study of Graves' ophthalmopathy and Graves' hyperthyroidism. V was pared by 10 bases and J by 1 base, with 7 bases between. The CDR3 is 11 residues long. CDR3 regions of TCR beta were amplified from RNA transcripts. HTBI primers served in a first-round RT-PCR, which a second-round multiplex PCR followed. Each CDR3 protein is one row after TCRdb ran MiXCR on the multiplex PCR reads. The table lists a few hundred thousand distinct CDR3 sequences, 20% to 25% of them singletons, with about 40% in the top ten. The chain is built from TRBV12-3 or TRBV12-4 and TRBJ1-1, with D unclear. Sequencing input: peripheral blood. This TCR derives from a woman aged 50 to 60 with Graves' ophthalmopathy. The CDR3 DNA sequence: TGTGCCATTAGGGAGAACACTGAAGCTTTCTTT. Amino acid sequence: CAIRENTEAFF.